A single T cell receptor (beta chain) is shown here with its context. Which antigen it targets is not known. No qualities accompany the bases; no much larger clone lies one base away. From its cysteine to its phenylalanine, the CDR3 spans 17 amino acids. The only DNA kept is the CDR3, 51 bases in frame from the first base. CDR1 and CDR2, looked up from the germline V gene, are MDHEN and SYDVKM. The junction shows trimming of 5 bases on V and 0 bases on J, plus 20 bases between the germline ends. This record belongs to a study of T cells after posttransplantation cyclophosphamide listed by TCRdb under 2016. Background on the whole study: Using TRB sequencing, the study followed how the T cell repertoire reconstituted after myeloablative bone marrow transplantation in which posttransplantation cyclophosphamide served as GVHD prophylaxis. Samples from a few dozen PTCy-treated patients and 15 to 20 related bone marrow donors of those patients were subjected to antigen receptor sequencing. Blood from every one of the 30 to 35 PTCy patients who had 1-year posttransplant specimens underwent TRB sequencing. In 3 patients, up to 3 additional blood samples taken between 2 and 5.2 years after transplant also underwent TRB sequencing, as did pretransplant blood from several patients. Because TRA and TRB clonality correlated tightly in some 10 samples, the subsequent TCR analyses were limited to TRB only. Public TRB sequences were checked against a database of over 3,500 sequences associated with responses to pathogens, tumor antigens, self-antigens and alloantigens. The study at large found these results: The TRB repertoires of T cells infiltrating skin or the GI tract showed only limited overlap with the TRB repertoires found in blood. Donor-recipient similarity was low at 1-2 months but increased during the first year, and donor CD8+ memory clones often dominated later blood repertoires. Across approximately 41 patients, TRB clonality was highly associated with recipient CMV seropositivity and CMV reactivation, and PTCy diversity was similar to diversity in CNI/methotrexate controls.

The treatment or condition tag for this specimen amounts to: high-dose cyclophosphamide on days +3 and +4 as single-agent GVHD prophylaxis. Busulfan and fludarabine conditioning, a related or unrelated marrow graft, and cyclophosphamide on days +3 and +4 were given to PTCy patients. The PTCy-treated patients were enrolled in a prospective multi-institutional clinical trial. Peripheral blood and bone marrow mononuclear cells were isolated by Ficoll-Hypaque density centrifugation and were cryopreserved. Genomic DNA was the input for TRB sequencing, which was run either with the immunoSEQ assay at survey resolution or with the hsTCRB kit. The paper's processing steps were these. The immunoSEQ software handled initial read processing, and the LymphoSeq R package was used for repertoire analyses. Clonality was calculated as 1 minus normalized Shannon entropy, and the Gini coefficient was also calculated for each TRB dataset. To infer phenotypes in unsorted samples, TRB sequences from sorted subsets of the recipient or donor were mapped onto unsorted samples from the same recipient. Here the immuneACCESS table is served through TCRdb, limited to in-frame sequences with V and J called. Missing clones are a known gap in these copies; in checked studies unresolved V genes cover under half, and the rest lacks a known reason. V, J and clone size derive from that table, while D and trimming were established from the DNA sequence. The sample table shows roughly 11,000 clones, and 75% to 95% are seen once. The biggest ten clones account for around 3.6% of the sample.

The chain uses TRBV28 and TRBJ2-7, with no reliable assignment of the D segment. Source: PBMCs, taken after allogeneic stem cell transplant with posttransplant cyclophosphamide. This clonotype originated in a female patient aged 30-39 years who received an allogeneic stem cell transplant from an unrelated donor, was CMV-positive, and had no GVHD. Some T cells seen after a transplant may have their origin in the graft donor. CDR3 protein: CASSIRHTGSLSYEQYF. The nucleotide sequence reads as follows: TGTGCCAGCAGTATTCGCCATACCGGGTCCCTCTCCTACGAGCAGTACTTC.